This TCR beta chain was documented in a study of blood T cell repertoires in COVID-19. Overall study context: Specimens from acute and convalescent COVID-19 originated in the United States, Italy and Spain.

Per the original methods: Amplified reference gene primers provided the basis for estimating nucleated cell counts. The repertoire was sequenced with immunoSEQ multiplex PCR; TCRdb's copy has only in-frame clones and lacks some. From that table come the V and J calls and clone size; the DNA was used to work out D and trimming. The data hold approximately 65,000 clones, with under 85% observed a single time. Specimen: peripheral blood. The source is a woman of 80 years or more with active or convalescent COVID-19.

Written as DNA, the CDR3 is TGTGCCAGCAGCAGACAAGTTTACAGGGCCGGGGCTGGAAACACCATATATTTT. Translation gives CASSRQVYRAGAGNTIYF. J is TRBJ1-3 and V is TRBV7-6; tentatively, D is TRBD1 (6 bases). Trimming removed 5 bases at V and 2 bases at J, with 22 bases between. The germline CDR1 and CDR2 sequences are SGHVS and FNYEAQ. The CDR3 spans 18 residues.